This passage covers 24 T cell receptor beta chains from one sample sequenced in a study of shared clonotypes between healthy human individuals. TCRdb keeps only in-frame clones here, not all; method: immunoSEQ multiplex PCR. The sample shows roughly 2,500,000 clones, over 85% of them seen only once. The source material was naive CD4+ T cells from PBMCs. Subset described: CD45RA+ positively selected. The receptors stem from a man aged 18-30 years in good health. Some clones in this sample may be carry-over from other donors' samples.

On this clone itself: The sample carries other DNA sequences with the same CDR3. The chain links TRBV28 to TRBJ1-5, with D possibly matching TRBD1 (5 bases). Trimming took 6 bases from V and 4 from J, leaving 10 bases between them. The V gene's germline CDR1 is MDHEN and CDR2 SYDVKM. The CDR3 is made up of 13 amino acids. Written as DNA, the CDR3 is TGTGCCAGCAGACTCGACAGAAATCAGCCCCAGCATTTT. Encoded protein: CASRLDRNQPQHF. Based on the CDR3 plus reference TRBV28 and TRBJ1-5, the full variable domain is DVKVTQSSRYLVKRTGEKVFLECVQDMDHENMFWYRQDPGLGLRLIYFSYDVKMKEKGDIPEGYSVSREKKERFSLILESASTNQTSMYLCASRLDRNQPQHFGDGTRLSIL.

This chain links TRBV19 with TRBJ1-1, with 8 nucleotides matching TRBD1. This CDR3 is 15 amino acids long. V lost 1 base, J lost 6 bases, and 7 bases stayed unmatched. Germline V gene sequence: CDR1 LNHDA, CDR2 SQIVND (reference sequence). In DNA form, the CDR3 reads TGTGCCAGTAGTATAGCAGGGGGCATGATCGCTGAAGCTTTCTTT. This codes for CASSIAGGMIAEAFF.

V usage is TRBV4-1 and J usage is TRBJ2-1, with 11 nucleotides matching TRBD2. The CDR3 totals 20 residues. The germline V gene has CDR1 MGHRA and CDR2 YSYEKL. The V and J ends lost 4 bases and 8 bases, in that order; junction bases with no gene match: 22. CDR3 sequence (DNA): TGCGCCAGCAGCCCCTGGACAGGTAGCGGGAGGGCCCGGCGTACGGATGAGCAGTTCTTC. This sequence encodes CASSPWTGSGRARRTDEQFF.

The rearrangement uses TRBV5-6 and TRBJ1-1; D is possibly TRBD1 (6 bases). The germline CDR1 and CDR2 sequences are SGHDT and YYEEEE. CDR3 length: 16 amino acids. V was clipped by 4 bases and J by 0 bases, with 16 bases between them. CDR3 DNA: TGTGCCAGCAGCCCGGAATTAGGGGGTCTGAACACTGAAGCTTTCTTT. Translated, it gives CASSPELGGLNTEAFF.

This clone was counted once. The chain links TRBV11-1 to TRBJ2-1; weak D call: TRBD2 (6 bases). CDR1 is SGHAT, CDR2 FQDESV, per germline (reference sequence). The CDR3 totals 14 residues. Trimming shortened V by 0 bases and J by 10 bases, and 13 bases separated the two germline ends. The DNA of the CDR3 is TGTGCCAGCAGCTTAGCCCTCCGGGAGAACGAGCAGTTCTTC. It translates to CASSLALRENEQFF.

The chain joins TRBV7-8 to TRBJ2-1, with D unclear. Germline-derived CDR1 and CDR2 are SGHVS and FQNEAQ. This CDR3 is 14 amino acids long. Trimming left V 4 bases short and J 2 bases short, with 9 bases between. In DNA form, the CDR3 reads TGTGCCAGCAGCTCTCTAGGTCCCTACAATGAGCAGTTCTTC. Translated, it gives CASSSLGPYNEQFF.

This chain uses TRBV6-5 with TRBJ2-5; D ambiguous. The CDR3 has 14 residues. The V gene lost 3 bases and the J gene lost 5 bases, with 13 bases spanning the gap. Germline CDR1 MNHEY, CDR2 SVGAGI. The CDR3 region is CASSYWSPGETQYF. As DNA, the CDR3 is TGTGCCAGCAGTTATTGGTCCCCGGGTGAGACCCAGTACTTC.

A note on this clone: The sample holds other DNA sequences that translate to the same CDR3. This chain uses TRBV10-3 with TRBJ2-1; 9 bases match TRBD2. Germline-derived CDR1 and CDR2 are ENHRY and SYGVKD. The length of the CDR3 is 15 residues. V lost 2 bases and J lost 3; bases outside the gene matches: 2. The CDR3 spells CAISEISGSYNEQFF. The CDR3 nucleotides are TGTGCCATCAGTGAGATTAGCGGGAGCTACAATGAGCAGTTCTTC.

In the case of this clone: Additional DNA sequences in this sample encode the identical CDR3. V and J are TRBV5-1 and TRBJ2-3; D ambiguous. Germline V lookup: CDR1 SGHRS, CDR2 YFSETQ. Trimming took off 4 bases at V and 0 bases at J, with 9 bases between the two ends. The CDR3 consists of 14 residues. The DNA for the CDR3 is TGCGCCAGCAGCGGCGGCACTAGCACAGATACGCAGTATTTT. The encoded protein is CASSGGTSTDTQYF.

This clone was seen a single time. V gene TRBV6-6 combines with J gene TRBJ1-2; 9 bases align to TRBD1. This CDR3 has 16 amino acids. Germline values: CDR1 MNHNY, CDR2 SVGAGI (reference sequence). Trimming cost V 5 bases and J 5 bases; bases outside gene matches: 12. Here the CDR3 DNA reads TGTGCCAGCAGTAAACAACAGGGGGCGAATTGGTATGGCTACACCTTC. Its translation is CASSKQQGANWYGYTF.

This chain connects TRBV7-2 to TRBJ1-4; D might be TRBD1 (5 bases). The CDR3 is made up of 14 amino acids. V gave up 4 bases and J gave up 6 bases, with 12 bases separating them. Germline V gene sequence: CDR1 SGHTA, CDR2 FQGNSA. For the CDR3, the DNA is TGTGCCAGCAGCTCTAGGGGCTCGGATGAAAAACTGTTTTTT. It codes for CASSSRGSDEKLFF.

V usage is TRBV18 and J usage is TRBJ2-7; 11 bases match TRBD2. This CDR3 spans 15 amino acids. J was trimmed by 0 bases and V by 6 bases; bases with no gene match: 4. Germline CDR1 reads KGHSH; CDR2 reads LQKENI. CDR3 DNA: TGTGCCAGCTCCCCGGGACTAGCGGACTCCTACGAGCAGTACTTC. Its protein is CASSPGLADSYEQYF. Full variable domain (outside the CDR3, taken from reference TRBV18 and TRBJ2-7): NAGVMQNPRHLVRRRGQEARLRCSPMKGHSHVYWYRQLPEEGLKFMVYLQKENIIDESGMPKERFSAEFPKEGPSILRIQQVVRGDSAAYFCASSPGLADSYEQYFGPGTRLTVT.

V and J are TRBV2 and TRBJ2-7; 10 nucleotides agree with TRBD1. The CDR3 sequence is 18 residues long. Germline loops: CDR1 SNHLY, CDR2 FYNNEI. J gave up 5 bases and V 4 bases, and 17 bases lay outside the gene matches. CDR3 DNA: TGTGCCAGCAGTGCGACGACAGGGGGCGTTTTGGGTTCGCACGAGCAGTACTTC. Amino acids: CASSATTGGVLGSHEQYF.

The chain is built from TRBV6-6 and TRBJ2-7, with D perhaps matching TRBD1 (5 bases). The germline gives CDR1 MNHNY, CDR2 SVGAGI (reference sequence). Trimming cost V 0 bases and J 12 bases, with 15 bases left between them. The CDR3 runs 13 residues. CDR3 DNA: TGTGCCAGCAGTTACTCCGCGGACACCCCCACGTACTTC. Translated, it gives CASSYSADTPTYF.

The rearrangement uses TRBV5-8 and TRBJ1-2, with 7 bases lining up with TRBD1. The germline V gene encodes CDR1 SGHTS and CDR2 YDEGEE. The junction had 6 bases not matched to a gene; V was cut back by 2 bases and J by 2 bases. The CDR3 runs to 15 residues. The CDR3 DNA reads as TGTGCCAGCAGCTTTTCTTCAGGGGGGAACTATGGCTACACCTTC. As protein: CASSFSSGGNYGYTF.

The chain joins TRBV5-1 to TRBJ2-3, with a weak D call TRBD1 (5 bases). V was clipped by 6 bases and J by 2 bases, with 19 bases between them. This CDR3 spans 16 amino acids. Germline values: CDR1 SGHRS, CDR2 YFSETQ. DNA of the CDR3: TGCGCCAGCAACATAATCCCAGGGTATAACACAGATACGCAGTATTTT. As protein: CASNIIPGYNTDTQYF.

Regarding this clone: The same CDR3 can be traced to other DNA sequences in this sample. The V call is TRBV5-1, the J call TRBJ1-2; D call uncertain. Looked up from germline, CDR1 is SGHRS and CDR2 is YFSETQ. Between the trimmed V and J ends, which lost 1 base and 1 base, there was a span of 5 bases. The CDR3 totals 13 residues. The CDR3 sequence is CASSLQINYGYTF. The CDR3 nucleotides read TGCGCCAGCAGCTTGCAGATTAACTATGGCTACACCTTC.

The V and J genes are TRBV28 and TRBJ2-7; TRBD2 might be the D (6 bases). V was cut by 7 bases and J by 4 bases, with 17 bases left in between. Germline assignment: CDR1 MDHEN and CDR2 SYDVKM. The CDR3 has 14 residues. CDR3 sequence (DNA): TGTGCCAGCATAAAGGACCGGGGGAGTTACGAGCAGTACTTC. Its translation: CASIKDRGSYEQYF.

V and J are TRBV5-1 and TRBJ2-5; 12 nucleotides line up with TRBD2. The CDR3 sequence is 18 residues long. V dropped 2 bases and J dropped 4; count of bases not matched to a gene: 12. Per the germline V gene, CDR1 is SGHRS and CDR2 is YFSETQ. This chain's CDR3 is CASSFALVASGRGETQYF. The CDR3 DNA sequence: TGCGCCAGCAGCTTCGCCCTTGTGGCTAGCGGGAGGGGAGAGACCCAGTACTTC.

This clone was detected once. V and J are TRBV30 and TRBJ1-6; D ambiguous. The CDR3 covers 13 residues. Germline lookup yields CDR1 GTSNPN and CDR2 SVGIG (reference sequence). The V and J ends lost 4 bases and 3 bases respectively, with 7 bases between them. The CDR3 DNA reads as TGTGCCTGGAAACGGATCTATAATTCACCCCTCCACTTT. It is translated as CAWKRIYNSPLHF.

V and J are TRBV11-2 and TRBJ2-1; no firm D call. The CDR3 totals 12 residues. Germline loops: CDR1 SGHAT, CDR2 FQNNGV. V was clipped by 1 base and J by 9 bases, with 7 bases between them. This CDR3 reads CASSLVFGEQFF. The CDR3 region has the DNA TGTGCCAGCAGCTTAGTATTCGGTGAGCAGTTCTTC.

The J gene is TRBJ1-5, the V gene TRBV19; 9 bases match TRBD1. CDR1 and CDR2 (germline): LNHDA, SQIVND (reference sequence). The CDR3 runs 15 residues. With 4 bases clipped from V and 0 bases from J, the junction kept 1 base outside the gene matches. The DNA of the CDR3 is TGTGCCAGTAGTAAGGACAGGGGTAGCAATCAGCCCCAGCATTTT. This sequence encodes CASSKDRGSNQPQHF.

The chain is built from TRBV6-5 and TRBJ1-2; possible D gene TRBD1, 6 bases. There are 13 residues in the CDR3. Germline CDR1 MNHEY, CDR2 SVGAGI. V shed 6 bases and J shed 4 bases, with 12 bases lying between them. The CDR3 region is CASRQTGPYGYTF. CDR3 DNA: TGTGCCAGCAGACAGACAGGACCCTATGGCTACACCTTC.

The gene calls are TRBV4-1 and TRBJ2-7; D assignment may be TRBD1 or TRBD2 (5 bases each). Trimming removed 1 base at V and 3 bases at J, with 13 bases between. The CDR3 covers 15 residues. Looked up from germline, CDR1 is MGHRA and CDR2 is YSYEKL. The DNA of the CDR3 is TGCGCCAGCAGCCAAGTCCTGCAGGGAGACTACGAGCAGTACTTC. Translated: CASSQVLQGDYEQYF.